The count of the clone carrying this TCR beta chain is one. Its specificity is unknown. Here immunoSEQ multiplex PCR was the method, and the copy in TCRdb shows in-frame clones only, minus some. The sample contains about 95,000 clones, roughly nine tenths of which appear only once. This sample was included in a study of OX40 agonist ivuxolimab in advanced cancers. Study information: Ivuxolimab, an agonistic anti-OX40 (CD134) antibody, was given to patients. Partial responses were achieved by three patients, one with hepatocellular carcinoma and two with cutaneous melanoma. The study, taken as a whole, reports: At 0.1 to 3.0 mg/kg and by week 6, clonal expansion occurred in CD4+ and CD8+ blood T cells.

Patients had blood sampled at baseline and again on cycle 4 day 1 and cycle 7 day 1. The sample consisted of CD4+ or CD8+ T cells sorted from blood, taken in a trial of the OX40 agonist ivuxolimab. This receptor was taken from an adult with an advanced solid tumor such as melanoma, head and neck, liver or kidney cancer.

The CDR3 nucleotides read TGTGCCAGCAGCTTAGGGGGATTAGCGGGATTCTCCTACGAGCAGTACTTC. Its protein product is CASSLGGLAGFSYEQYF. This sequence joins TRBV7-9 and TRBJ2-7; TRBD2 agrees at 8 bases. Germline V gene lookup returns CDR1 SEHNR and CDR2 FQNEAQ (reference sequence). V gave up 1 base and J gave up 0 bases; unmatched junction bases: 8. CDR3 size: 17 residues.